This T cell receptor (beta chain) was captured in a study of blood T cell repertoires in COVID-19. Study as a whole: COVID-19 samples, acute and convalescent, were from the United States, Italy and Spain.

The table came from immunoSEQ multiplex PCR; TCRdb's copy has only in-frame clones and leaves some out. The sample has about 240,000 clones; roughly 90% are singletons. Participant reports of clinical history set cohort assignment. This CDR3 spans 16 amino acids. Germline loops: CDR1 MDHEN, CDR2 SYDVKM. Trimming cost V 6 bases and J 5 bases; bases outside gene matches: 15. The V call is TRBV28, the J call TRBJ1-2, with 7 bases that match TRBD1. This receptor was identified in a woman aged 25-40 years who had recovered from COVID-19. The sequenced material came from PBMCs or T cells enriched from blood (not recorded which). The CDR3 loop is CASSRTGEEPFYGYTF. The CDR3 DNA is TGTGCCAGCAGCCGCACAGGGGAAGAGCCCTTTTATGGCTACACCTTC.